This entry concerns a single T cell receptor (beta chain). These data belong to a study of shared clonotypes between healthy human individuals. Whole-study context: The donor group consisted of two women and three men, aged 18 to 49.

Unsorted PBMC replicate PCRs used roughly 300 ng DNA, 25,000 to 30,000 T cell genomes. Authors' processing steps: Junction-only immunoSEQ data arrived without quality scores, meaning filtering differed. Repertoires were generated with immunoSEQ multiplex PCR, while TCRdb's copy carries only in-frame clones and drops some. That table gives V, J and clone size, and the DNA gave D and trimming. The data contain 470,000 or so clones, over 70% of them singletons. The CDR3 extends over 13 amino acids. After removal of 4 bases from V and 7 bases from J, the junction contained 2 bases not matched to a gene. Germline CDR1 reads LNHDA; CDR2 reads SQIVND (reference sequence). Unsorted samples drew genomic DNA from 70 million to 95 million PBMCs.

The V and J genes are TRBV19 and TRBJ1-5; TRBD1 matches 9 bases. What was sequenced was PBMCs. The receptor comes from a woman in her 40s in good health. Some clones in this sample may be carry-over from other donors' samples. For the CDR3, the DNA is TGTGCCAGTAGTAGGACAGGGGAGCAGCCCCAGCATTTT. Translated: CASSRTGEQPQHF. Full variable domain (remainder filled in from reference TRBV19 and TRBJ1-5): DGGITQSPKYLFRKEGQNVTLSCEQNLNHDAMYWYRQDPGQGLRLIYYSQIVNDFQKGDIAEGYSVSREKKESFPLTVTSAQKNPTAFYLCASSRTGEQPQHFGDGTRLSIL.